The text below deals with one T cell receptor beta chain. What it binds is unknown. These data originate in a study of PD-1 blockade in classical Hodgkin lymphoma. Study outcomes and limitations: The authors excluded patients who started nivolumab under 1 year after ASCT.

Every patient relapsed after autologous stem cell transplantation, and brentuximab vedotin exposure varied. Thawed PBMCs underwent magnetic negative selection to yield purified CD4+ T cells. Libraries were prepared by immunoSEQ multiplex PCR; TCRdb keeps only in-frame clonotypes and omits some of them. This sample yields some 35,000 clones, of which approximately 92% are seen a single time; around 0.21% belongs to the top ten. Germline V lookup: CDR1 SEHNR, CDR2 FQNEAQ (reference sequence). The CDR3 has 19 residues. V was clipped by 4 bases and J by 5 bases; unmatched bases: 13. This clonotype originated in a human donor with classical Hodgkin lymphoma. The source material was CD4+ T cells from blood, sampled at baseline. The chain is built from TRBV7-9 and TRBJ2-2; 13 bases agree with TRBD2. The CDR3 nucleotides are TGTGCCAGCAGCTCCCCCCCCGGACTAGCGGGAGTGGGGACCGGGGAGCTGTTTTTT. Translating gives CASSSPPGLAGVGTGELFF.